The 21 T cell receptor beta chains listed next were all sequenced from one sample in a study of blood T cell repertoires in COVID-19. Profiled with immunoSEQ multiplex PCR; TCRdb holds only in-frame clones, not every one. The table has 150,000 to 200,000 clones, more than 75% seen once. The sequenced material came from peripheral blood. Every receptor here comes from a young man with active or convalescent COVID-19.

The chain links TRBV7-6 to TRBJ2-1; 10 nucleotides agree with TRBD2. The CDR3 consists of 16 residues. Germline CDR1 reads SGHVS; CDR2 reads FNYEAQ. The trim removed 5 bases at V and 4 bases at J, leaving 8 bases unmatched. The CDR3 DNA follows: TGTGCCAGCAGCATTCTAGCGGGGGCTTATTACAATGAGCAGTTCTTC. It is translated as CASSILAGAYYNEQFF.

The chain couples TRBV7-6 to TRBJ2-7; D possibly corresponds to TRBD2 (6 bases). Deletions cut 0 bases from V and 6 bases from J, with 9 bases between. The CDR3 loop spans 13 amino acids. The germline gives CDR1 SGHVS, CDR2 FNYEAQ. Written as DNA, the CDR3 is TGTGCCAGCAGCTTAGCGACTAGTTCCGAGCAGTACTTC. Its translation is CASSLATSSEQYF.

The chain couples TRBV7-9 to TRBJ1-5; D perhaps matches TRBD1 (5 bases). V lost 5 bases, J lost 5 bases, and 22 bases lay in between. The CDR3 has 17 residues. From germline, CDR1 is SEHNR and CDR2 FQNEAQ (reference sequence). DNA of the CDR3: TGTGCCAGCAGCGAGAAATCAACAGGAAGATTAGATCAGCCCCAGCATTTT. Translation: CASSEKSTGRLDQPQHF.

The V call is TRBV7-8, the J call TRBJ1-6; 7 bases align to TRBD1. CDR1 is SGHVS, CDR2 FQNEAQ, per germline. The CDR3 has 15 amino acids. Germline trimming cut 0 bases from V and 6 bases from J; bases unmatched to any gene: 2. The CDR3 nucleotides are TGTGCCAGCAGCTTAGCGGGACAGTTTAATTCACCCCTCCACTTT. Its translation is CASSLAGQFNSPLHF.

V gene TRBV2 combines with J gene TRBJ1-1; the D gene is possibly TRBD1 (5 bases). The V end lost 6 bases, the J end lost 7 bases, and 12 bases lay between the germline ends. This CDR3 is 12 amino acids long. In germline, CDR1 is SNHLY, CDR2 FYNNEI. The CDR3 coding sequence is TGTGCCAGCAGGGAGCTCGACAGTGAAGCTTTCTTT. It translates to CASRELDSEAFF.

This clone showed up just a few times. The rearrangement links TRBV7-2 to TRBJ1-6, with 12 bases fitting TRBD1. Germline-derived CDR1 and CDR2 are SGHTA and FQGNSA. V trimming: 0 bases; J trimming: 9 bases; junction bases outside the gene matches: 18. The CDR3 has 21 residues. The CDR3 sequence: CASSLARVRDRGLLYGSPLHF. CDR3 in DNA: TGTGCCAGCAGCTTAGCCCGAGTCCGGGACAGGGGGCTTTTATACGGTTCACCCCTCCACTTT.

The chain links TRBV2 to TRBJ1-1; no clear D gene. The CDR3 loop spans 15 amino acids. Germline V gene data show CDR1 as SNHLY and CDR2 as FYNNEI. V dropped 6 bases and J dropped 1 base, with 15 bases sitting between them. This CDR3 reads CASSHSPTENTEAFF. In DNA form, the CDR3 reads TGTGCCAGCAGCCACTCCCCTACAGAGAACACTGAAGCTTTCTTT.

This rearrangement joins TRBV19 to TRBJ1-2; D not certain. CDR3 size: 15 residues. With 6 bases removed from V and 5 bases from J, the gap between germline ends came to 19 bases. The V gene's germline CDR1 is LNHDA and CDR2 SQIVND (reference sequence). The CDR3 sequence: CASRRDRGPNYGYTF. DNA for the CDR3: TGTGCCAGTAGACGGGATCGAGGGCCGAATTATGGCTACACCTTC.

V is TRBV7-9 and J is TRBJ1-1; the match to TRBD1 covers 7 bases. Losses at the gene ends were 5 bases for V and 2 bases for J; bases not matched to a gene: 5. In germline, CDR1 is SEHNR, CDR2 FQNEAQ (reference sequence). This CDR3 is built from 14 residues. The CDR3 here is CASSTRQGNTEAFF. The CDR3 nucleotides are TGTGCCAGCAGCACCCGACAGGGAAACACTGAAGCTTTCTTT.

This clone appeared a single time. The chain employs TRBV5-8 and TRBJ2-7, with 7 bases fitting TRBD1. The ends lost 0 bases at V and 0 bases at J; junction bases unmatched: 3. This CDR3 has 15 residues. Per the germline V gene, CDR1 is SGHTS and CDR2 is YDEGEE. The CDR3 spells CASSLADRDSYEQYF. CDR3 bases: TGTGCCAGCAGCTTGGCAGACAGGGACTCCTACGAGCAGTACTTC.

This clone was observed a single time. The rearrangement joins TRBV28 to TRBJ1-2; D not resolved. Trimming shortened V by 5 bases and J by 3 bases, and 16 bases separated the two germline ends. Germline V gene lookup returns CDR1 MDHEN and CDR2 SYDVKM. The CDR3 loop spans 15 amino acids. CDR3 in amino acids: CASSPRGGDHYGYTF. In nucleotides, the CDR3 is TGTGCCAGCAGTCCCCGAGGCGGAGACCACTATGGCTACACCTTC.

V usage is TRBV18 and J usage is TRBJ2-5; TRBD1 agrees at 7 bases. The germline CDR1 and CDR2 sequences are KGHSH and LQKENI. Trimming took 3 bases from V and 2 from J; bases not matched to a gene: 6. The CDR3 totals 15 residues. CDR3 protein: CASSPTGTRQETQYF. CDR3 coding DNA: TGTGCCAGCTCACCGACAGGGACAAGGCAAGAGACCCAGTACTTC.

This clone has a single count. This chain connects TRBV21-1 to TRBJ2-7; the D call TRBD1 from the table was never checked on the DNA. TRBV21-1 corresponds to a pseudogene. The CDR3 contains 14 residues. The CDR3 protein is CASSPTGGSQEQYV. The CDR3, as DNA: TGTGCCAGCAGCCCGACAGGGGGCTCTCAGGAGCAGTACGTC.

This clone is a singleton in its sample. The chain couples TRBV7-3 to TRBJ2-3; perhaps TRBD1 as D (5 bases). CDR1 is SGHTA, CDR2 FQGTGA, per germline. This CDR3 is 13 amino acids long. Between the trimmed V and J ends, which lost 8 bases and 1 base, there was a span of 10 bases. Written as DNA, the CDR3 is TGTGCCAGCTGCCTGACAGGCACAGATACGCAGTATTTT. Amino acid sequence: CASCLTGTDTQYF.

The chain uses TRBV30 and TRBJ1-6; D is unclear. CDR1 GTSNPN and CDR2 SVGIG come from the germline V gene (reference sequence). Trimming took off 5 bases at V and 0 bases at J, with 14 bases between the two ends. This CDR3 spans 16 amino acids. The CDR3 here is CAWEIPTGSYNSPLHF. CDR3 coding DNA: TGTGCCTGGGAAATTCCGACGGGCTCCTATAATTCACCCCTCCACTTT.

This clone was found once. CDR3 loop: CASSRGSDSPLHF. The CDR3 nucleotides are TGTGCCAGCAGTCGTGGAAGCGATTCACCCCTCCACTTT. The V gene is TRBV6-5, the J gene TRBJ1-6, with D uncertain. The V end was cut by 5 bases, the J end by 8 bases, with 10 bases between. Germline V gene lookup returns CDR1 MNHEY and CDR2 SVGAGI. This CDR3 comprises 13 residues.

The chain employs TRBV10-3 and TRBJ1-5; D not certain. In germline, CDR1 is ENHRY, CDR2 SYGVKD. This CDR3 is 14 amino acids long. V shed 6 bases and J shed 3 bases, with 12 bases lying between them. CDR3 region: CAISSEGNNQPQHF. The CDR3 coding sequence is TGTGCCATCAGCTCGGAGGGAAACAATCAGCCCCAGCATTTT.

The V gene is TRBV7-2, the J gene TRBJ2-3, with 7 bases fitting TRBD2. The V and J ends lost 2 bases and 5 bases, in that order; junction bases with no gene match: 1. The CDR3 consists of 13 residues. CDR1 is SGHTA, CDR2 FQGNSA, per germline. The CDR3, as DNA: TGTGCCAGCAGCTTATTAGCGGGAGATACGCAGTATTTT. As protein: CASSLLAGDTQYF. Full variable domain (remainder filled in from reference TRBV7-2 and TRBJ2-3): GAGVSQSPSNKVTEKGKDVELRCDPISGHTALYWYRQSLGQGLEFLIYFQGNSAPDKSGLPSDRFSAERTGGSVSTLTIQRTQQEDSAVYLCASSLLAGDTQYFGPGTRLTVL.

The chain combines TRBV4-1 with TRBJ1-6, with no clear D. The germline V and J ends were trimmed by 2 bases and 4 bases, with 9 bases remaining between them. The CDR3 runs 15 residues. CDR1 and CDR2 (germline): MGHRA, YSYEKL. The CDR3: CASSQMADYNSPLHF. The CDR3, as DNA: TGCGCCAGCAGCCAAATGGCGGATTATAATTCACCCCTCCACTTT.

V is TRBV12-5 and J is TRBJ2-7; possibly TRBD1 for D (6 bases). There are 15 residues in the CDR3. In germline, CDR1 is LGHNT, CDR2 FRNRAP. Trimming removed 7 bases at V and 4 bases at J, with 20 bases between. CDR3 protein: CASVSDSSGRYEQYF. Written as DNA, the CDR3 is TGTGCTAGTGTCTCGGACAGCTCGGGTAGGTACGAGCAGTACTTC.

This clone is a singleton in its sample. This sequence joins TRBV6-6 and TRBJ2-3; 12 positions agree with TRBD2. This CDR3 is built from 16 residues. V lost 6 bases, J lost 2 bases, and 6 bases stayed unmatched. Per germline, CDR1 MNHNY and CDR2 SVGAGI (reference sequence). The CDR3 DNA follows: TGTGCCAGCAGCCGAGGACTAGCGGGGATCACAGATACGCAGTATTTT. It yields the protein CASSRGLAGITDTQYF.